The 14 T cell receptor beta chains below were found in one sample sequenced in a study of T cells after yellow fever vaccination. TCRdb re-derived calls from the 5' RACE reads in MiXCR, one entry per CDR3 protein. The data contain roughly 350,000 distinct CDR3 sequences, 4.1% of them singletons. The starting material was PBMCs, obtained 5 days after the yellow fever booster vaccination. The receptor source for this set is a man aged 18 to 29 who received the YFV17D yellow fever vaccine.

This clonotype has just a few counts. This sequence joins TRBV7-8 and TRBJ1-1; 7 nucleotides line up with TRBD1. Unmatched junction bases numbered 8, after V lost 5 bases and J lost 5 bases. Germline V lookup: CDR1 SGHVS, CDR2 FQNEAQ. The CDR3 spans 14 residues. The CDR3 DNA sequence: TGTGCCAGCAGCGCTCACAGGGGAAGGACTGAAGCTTTCTTT. Translating gives CASSAHRGRTEAFF.

This clonotype was counted ten times or more. This chain uses TRBV7-2 with TRBJ1-5; D is uncertain. The CDR3 loop spans 15 amino acids. The V end lost 1 base, the J end lost 3 bases, and 10 bases lay between the germline ends. In germline, CDR1 is SGHTA, CDR2 FQGNSA. The CDR3 spells CASSLGGRDNQPQHF. The CDR3 region has the DNA TGTGCCAGCAGCTTAGGAGGGCGCGACAATCAGCCCCAGCATTTT. The whole variable domain, remainder taken from reference TRBV7-2 and TRBJ1-5, is GAGVSQSPSNKVTEKGKDVELRCDPISGHTALYWYRQSLGQGLEFLIYFQGNSAPDKSGLPSDRFSAERTGGSVSTLTIQRTQQEDSAVYLCASSLGGRDNQPQHFGDGTRLSIL.

Ten or more counts support this clonotype. This chain connects TRBV4-3 to TRBJ2-1, with 7 bases that match TRBD2. The V gene end was trimmed by 1 base and the J gene end by 5 bases; junction bases not matched to a gene: 8. Germline V gives CDR1 LGHNA, CDR2 YSLEER. The length of the CDR3 is 16 residues. The DNA of the CDR3 is TGCGCCAGCAGCCAAGGTGGGGCGGCGGGGGACAATGAGCAGTTCTTC. This codes for CASSQGGAAGDNEQFF.

This clonotype was recorded a few times. CDR3 coding DNA: TGTGCCAGCAGTTTCGGCGGGGGCGATGGCTACACCTTC. Its protein product is CASSFGGGDGYTF. The chain joins TRBV6-5 to TRBJ1-2; possible D gene TRBD1, 6 bases. The CDR3 spans 13 residues. Germline CDR1 MNHEY, CDR2 SVGAGI. V lost 4 bases and J lost 6, with 12 bases in between.

The CDR3: CASSPLMPRGRRETQYF. CDR3 nucleotide sequence: TGTGCCAGCAGTCCCCTTATGCCCAGGGGGCGCAGGGAGACCCAGTACTTC. This chain uses TRBV28 with TRBJ2-5, with 8 nucleotides matching TRBD1. The CDR3 loop spans 17 amino acids. The germline CDR1 and CDR2 sequences are MDHEN and SYDVKM. Trimming took 5 bases from V and 5 from J; bases not matched to a gene: 16. The full variable domain, in which reference TRBV28 and TRBJ2-5 provide the parts outside the CDR3, is DVKVTQSSRYLVKRTGEKVFLECVQDMDHENMFWYRQDPGLGLRLIYFSYDVKMKEKGDIPEGYSVSREKKERFSLILESASTNQTSMYLCASSPLMPRGRRETQYFGPGTRLLVL.

This clonotype appeared a few times. The chain uses TRBV7-9 and TRBJ1-1; 7 nucleotides match TRBD1. Trimming at V came to 0 bases and at J to 3 bases, leaving 4 bases not matched to a gene. This CDR3 is built from 15 residues. The germline V gene has CDR1 SEHNR and CDR2 FQNEAQ (reference sequence). The DNA of the CDR3 is TGTGCCAGCAGCTTAGCGCCCGGGACAGACACTGAAGCTTTCTTT. The encoded protein is CASSLAPGTDTEAFF.

This chain uses TRBV4-1 with TRBJ1-6, with a possible D match to TRBD1 (5 bases). The V gene's germline CDR1 is MGHRA and CDR2 YSYEKL. The CDR3 runs to 14 residues. V gave up 1 base and J gave up 7 bases, with 8 bases separating them. Here the CDR3 DNA reads TGCGCCAGCAGCCAAGCGGCAGGGAATTCACCCCTCCACTTT. Residues: CASSQAAGNSPLHF.

At least ten counts were recorded for this clonotype. The rearrangement uses TRBV5-1 and TRBJ1-1; unclear D gene. The germline V gene has CDR1 SGHRS and CDR2 YFSETQ. V shed 2 bases and J shed 7 bases, with 12 bases lying between them. This CDR3 comprises 13 residues. The chain's CDR3 is CASSFQGFGEAFF. DNA for the CDR3: TGCGCCAGCAGCTTTCAAGGGTTCGGTGAAGCTTTCTTT.

The chain is built from TRBV4-1 and TRBJ2-2, with TRBD2 matching over 8 bases. This CDR3 region has 17 residues. J lost 6 bases, V lost 0 bases, and 9 bases had no gene match. Germline CDR1 is MGHRA and CDR2 is YSYEKL. This chain's CDR3 is CASSQDYRGGRSGELFF. The CDR3 region has the DNA TGCGCCAGCAGCCAAGATTATCGGGGGGGGAGGTCCGGGGAGCTGTTTTTT.

The chain couples TRBV7-9 to TRBJ1-2, with a tentative D call TRBD1 (6 bases). V dropped 5 bases and J dropped 8 bases, with 18 bases sitting between them. Germline V gives CDR1 SEHNR, CDR2 FQNEAQ (reference sequence). There are 14 residues in the CDR3. As DNA, the CDR3 is TGTGCCAGCAGCCCGACTTCAGGGGCACAAGGCTACACCTTC. Protein product: CASSPTSGAQGYTF. The complete variable domain, with remaining parts taken from reference TRBV7-9 and TRBJ1-2, reads DTGVSQNPRHKITKRGQNVTFRCDPISEHNRLYWYRQTLGQGPEFLTYFQNEAQLEKSRLLSDRFSAERPKGSFSTLEIQRTEQGDSAMYLCASSPTSGAQGYTFGSGTRLTVV.

In this sample, this clonotype turned up many times. The chain's CDR3 is CASSLEGQGSDEQYV. DNA for the CDR3: TGCGCCAGCAGCTTGGAAGGGCAGGGCAGCGACGAGCAGTACGTC. The chain joins TRBV5-1 to TRBJ2-7; D perhaps matches TRBD1 (5 bases). Trimming took off 0 bases at V and 5 bases at J, with 15 bases between the two ends. Looked up from germline, CDR1 is SGHRS and CDR2 is YFSETQ. This CDR3 spans 15 amino acids.

This clonotype was seen more than once but under ten times. The chain is built from TRBV30 and TRBJ1-1, with TRBD1 identical over 10 bases. Per germline, CDR1 GTSNPN and CDR2 SVGIG (reference sequence). The V and J ends lost 1 base and 3 bases, in that order; junction bases with no gene match: 5. The CDR3 is 15 residues long. In DNA form, the CDR3 reads TGTGCCTGGAGTGCTGGACAGGGGGTTGACACTGAAGCTTTCTTT. The encoded protein is CAWSAGQGVDTEAFF.

The chain couples TRBV10-3 to TRBJ1-6; 7 bases are a match to TRBD1. Germline V CDR1 and CDR2: ENHRY, SYGVKD. CDR3 size: 15 residues. The trim removed 6 bases at V and 7 bases at J, leaving 9 bases unmatched. CDR3 in amino acids: CAIRAIQGTNSPLHF. CDR3 sequence (DNA): TGTGCCATCAGGGCAATACAGGGGACGAATTCACCCCTCCACTTT.

The sample holds many counts of this clonotype. V and J are TRBV10-2 and TRBJ2-3; TRBD2 matches at 13 bases. The V segment lost 6 bases and the J segment 0 bases; nucleotides outside the gene matches: 3. CDR1 and CDR2 from the germline V gene are WSHSY and SAAADI. This CDR3 comprises 16 residues. CDR3 sequence reads: CASRTGLAGSTDTQYF. CDR3 nucleotide sequence: TGCGCCAGCAGAACGGGACTAGCGGGGAGCACAGATACGCAGTATTTT.